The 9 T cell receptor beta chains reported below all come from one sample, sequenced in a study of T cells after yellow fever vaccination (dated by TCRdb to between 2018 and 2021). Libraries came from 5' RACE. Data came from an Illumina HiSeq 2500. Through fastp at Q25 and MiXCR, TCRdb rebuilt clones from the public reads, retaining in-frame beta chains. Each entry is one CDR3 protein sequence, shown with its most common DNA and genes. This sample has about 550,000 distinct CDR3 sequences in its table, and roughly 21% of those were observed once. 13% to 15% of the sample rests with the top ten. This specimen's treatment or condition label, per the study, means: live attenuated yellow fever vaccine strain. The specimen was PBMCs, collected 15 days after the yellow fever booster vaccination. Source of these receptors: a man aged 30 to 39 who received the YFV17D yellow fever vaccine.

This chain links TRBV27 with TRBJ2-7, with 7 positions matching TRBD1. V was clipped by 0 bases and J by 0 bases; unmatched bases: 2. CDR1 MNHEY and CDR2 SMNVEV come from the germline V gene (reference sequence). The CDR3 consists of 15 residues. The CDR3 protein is CASSLSGQLSYEQYF. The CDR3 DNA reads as TGTGCCAGCAGTTTATCGGGACAGCTCTCCTACGAGCAGTACTTC.

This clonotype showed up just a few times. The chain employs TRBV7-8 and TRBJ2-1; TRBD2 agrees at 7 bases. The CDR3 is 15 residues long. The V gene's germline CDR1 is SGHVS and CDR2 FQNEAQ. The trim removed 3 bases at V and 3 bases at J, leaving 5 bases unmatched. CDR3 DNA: TGTGCCAGCAGCTTGTACAGCGGGAACTACAATGAGCAGTTCTTC. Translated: CASSLYSGNYNEQFF.

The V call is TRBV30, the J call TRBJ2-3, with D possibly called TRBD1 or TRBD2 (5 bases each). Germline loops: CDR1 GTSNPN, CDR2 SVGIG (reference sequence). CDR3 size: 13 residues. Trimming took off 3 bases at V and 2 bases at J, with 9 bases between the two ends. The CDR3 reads CAWSGAYTDTQYF. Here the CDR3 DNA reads TGTGCCTGGAGCGGGGCTTACACAGATACGCAGTATTTT.

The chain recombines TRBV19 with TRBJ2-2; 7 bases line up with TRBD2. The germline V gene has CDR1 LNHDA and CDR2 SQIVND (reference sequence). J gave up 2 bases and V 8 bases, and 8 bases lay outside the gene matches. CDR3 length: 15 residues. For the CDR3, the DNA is TGTGCCAGTGGTTCTAGCGGAGTCAACACCGGGGAGCTGTTTTTT. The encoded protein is CASGSSGVNTGELFF.

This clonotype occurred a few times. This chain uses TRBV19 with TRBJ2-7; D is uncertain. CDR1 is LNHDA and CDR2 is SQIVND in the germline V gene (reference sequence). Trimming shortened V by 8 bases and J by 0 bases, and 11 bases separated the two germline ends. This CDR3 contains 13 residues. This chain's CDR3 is CASRPQSSYEQYF. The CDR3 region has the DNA TGTGCCAGTCGGCCGCAAAGCTCCTACGAGCAGTACTTC.

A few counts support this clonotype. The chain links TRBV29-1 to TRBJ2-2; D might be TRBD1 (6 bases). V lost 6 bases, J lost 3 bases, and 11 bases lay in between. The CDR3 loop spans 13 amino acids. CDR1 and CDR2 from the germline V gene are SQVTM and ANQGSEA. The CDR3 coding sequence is TGCAGCGTACACAGGGTCGACACCGGGGAGCTGTTTTTT. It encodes CSVHRVDTGELFF.

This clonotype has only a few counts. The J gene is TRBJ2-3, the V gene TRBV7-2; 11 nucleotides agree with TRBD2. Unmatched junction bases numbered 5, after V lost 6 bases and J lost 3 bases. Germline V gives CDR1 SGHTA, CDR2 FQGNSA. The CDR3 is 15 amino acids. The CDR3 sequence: CASRLGLAATDTQYF. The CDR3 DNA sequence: TGTGCCAGCAGGTTGGGACTAGCGGCTACAGATACGCAGTATTTT.

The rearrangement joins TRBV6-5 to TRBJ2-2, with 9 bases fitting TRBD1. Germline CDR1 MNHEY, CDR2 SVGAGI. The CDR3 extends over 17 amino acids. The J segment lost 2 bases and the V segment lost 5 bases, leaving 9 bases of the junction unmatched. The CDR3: CASSHRGRPTNTGELFF. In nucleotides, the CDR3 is TGTGCCAGCAGTCACAGGGGGCGGCCTACTAACACCGGGGAGCTGTTTTTT.

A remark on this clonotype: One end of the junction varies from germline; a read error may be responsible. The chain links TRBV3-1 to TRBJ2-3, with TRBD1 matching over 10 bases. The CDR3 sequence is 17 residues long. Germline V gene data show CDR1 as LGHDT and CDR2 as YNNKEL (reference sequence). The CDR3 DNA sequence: TGTGCCAGCACCCAAGGTTCCGGGACAGGGGCGCTAGGTACGCAGTATTTT. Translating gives CASTQGSGTGALGTQYF.